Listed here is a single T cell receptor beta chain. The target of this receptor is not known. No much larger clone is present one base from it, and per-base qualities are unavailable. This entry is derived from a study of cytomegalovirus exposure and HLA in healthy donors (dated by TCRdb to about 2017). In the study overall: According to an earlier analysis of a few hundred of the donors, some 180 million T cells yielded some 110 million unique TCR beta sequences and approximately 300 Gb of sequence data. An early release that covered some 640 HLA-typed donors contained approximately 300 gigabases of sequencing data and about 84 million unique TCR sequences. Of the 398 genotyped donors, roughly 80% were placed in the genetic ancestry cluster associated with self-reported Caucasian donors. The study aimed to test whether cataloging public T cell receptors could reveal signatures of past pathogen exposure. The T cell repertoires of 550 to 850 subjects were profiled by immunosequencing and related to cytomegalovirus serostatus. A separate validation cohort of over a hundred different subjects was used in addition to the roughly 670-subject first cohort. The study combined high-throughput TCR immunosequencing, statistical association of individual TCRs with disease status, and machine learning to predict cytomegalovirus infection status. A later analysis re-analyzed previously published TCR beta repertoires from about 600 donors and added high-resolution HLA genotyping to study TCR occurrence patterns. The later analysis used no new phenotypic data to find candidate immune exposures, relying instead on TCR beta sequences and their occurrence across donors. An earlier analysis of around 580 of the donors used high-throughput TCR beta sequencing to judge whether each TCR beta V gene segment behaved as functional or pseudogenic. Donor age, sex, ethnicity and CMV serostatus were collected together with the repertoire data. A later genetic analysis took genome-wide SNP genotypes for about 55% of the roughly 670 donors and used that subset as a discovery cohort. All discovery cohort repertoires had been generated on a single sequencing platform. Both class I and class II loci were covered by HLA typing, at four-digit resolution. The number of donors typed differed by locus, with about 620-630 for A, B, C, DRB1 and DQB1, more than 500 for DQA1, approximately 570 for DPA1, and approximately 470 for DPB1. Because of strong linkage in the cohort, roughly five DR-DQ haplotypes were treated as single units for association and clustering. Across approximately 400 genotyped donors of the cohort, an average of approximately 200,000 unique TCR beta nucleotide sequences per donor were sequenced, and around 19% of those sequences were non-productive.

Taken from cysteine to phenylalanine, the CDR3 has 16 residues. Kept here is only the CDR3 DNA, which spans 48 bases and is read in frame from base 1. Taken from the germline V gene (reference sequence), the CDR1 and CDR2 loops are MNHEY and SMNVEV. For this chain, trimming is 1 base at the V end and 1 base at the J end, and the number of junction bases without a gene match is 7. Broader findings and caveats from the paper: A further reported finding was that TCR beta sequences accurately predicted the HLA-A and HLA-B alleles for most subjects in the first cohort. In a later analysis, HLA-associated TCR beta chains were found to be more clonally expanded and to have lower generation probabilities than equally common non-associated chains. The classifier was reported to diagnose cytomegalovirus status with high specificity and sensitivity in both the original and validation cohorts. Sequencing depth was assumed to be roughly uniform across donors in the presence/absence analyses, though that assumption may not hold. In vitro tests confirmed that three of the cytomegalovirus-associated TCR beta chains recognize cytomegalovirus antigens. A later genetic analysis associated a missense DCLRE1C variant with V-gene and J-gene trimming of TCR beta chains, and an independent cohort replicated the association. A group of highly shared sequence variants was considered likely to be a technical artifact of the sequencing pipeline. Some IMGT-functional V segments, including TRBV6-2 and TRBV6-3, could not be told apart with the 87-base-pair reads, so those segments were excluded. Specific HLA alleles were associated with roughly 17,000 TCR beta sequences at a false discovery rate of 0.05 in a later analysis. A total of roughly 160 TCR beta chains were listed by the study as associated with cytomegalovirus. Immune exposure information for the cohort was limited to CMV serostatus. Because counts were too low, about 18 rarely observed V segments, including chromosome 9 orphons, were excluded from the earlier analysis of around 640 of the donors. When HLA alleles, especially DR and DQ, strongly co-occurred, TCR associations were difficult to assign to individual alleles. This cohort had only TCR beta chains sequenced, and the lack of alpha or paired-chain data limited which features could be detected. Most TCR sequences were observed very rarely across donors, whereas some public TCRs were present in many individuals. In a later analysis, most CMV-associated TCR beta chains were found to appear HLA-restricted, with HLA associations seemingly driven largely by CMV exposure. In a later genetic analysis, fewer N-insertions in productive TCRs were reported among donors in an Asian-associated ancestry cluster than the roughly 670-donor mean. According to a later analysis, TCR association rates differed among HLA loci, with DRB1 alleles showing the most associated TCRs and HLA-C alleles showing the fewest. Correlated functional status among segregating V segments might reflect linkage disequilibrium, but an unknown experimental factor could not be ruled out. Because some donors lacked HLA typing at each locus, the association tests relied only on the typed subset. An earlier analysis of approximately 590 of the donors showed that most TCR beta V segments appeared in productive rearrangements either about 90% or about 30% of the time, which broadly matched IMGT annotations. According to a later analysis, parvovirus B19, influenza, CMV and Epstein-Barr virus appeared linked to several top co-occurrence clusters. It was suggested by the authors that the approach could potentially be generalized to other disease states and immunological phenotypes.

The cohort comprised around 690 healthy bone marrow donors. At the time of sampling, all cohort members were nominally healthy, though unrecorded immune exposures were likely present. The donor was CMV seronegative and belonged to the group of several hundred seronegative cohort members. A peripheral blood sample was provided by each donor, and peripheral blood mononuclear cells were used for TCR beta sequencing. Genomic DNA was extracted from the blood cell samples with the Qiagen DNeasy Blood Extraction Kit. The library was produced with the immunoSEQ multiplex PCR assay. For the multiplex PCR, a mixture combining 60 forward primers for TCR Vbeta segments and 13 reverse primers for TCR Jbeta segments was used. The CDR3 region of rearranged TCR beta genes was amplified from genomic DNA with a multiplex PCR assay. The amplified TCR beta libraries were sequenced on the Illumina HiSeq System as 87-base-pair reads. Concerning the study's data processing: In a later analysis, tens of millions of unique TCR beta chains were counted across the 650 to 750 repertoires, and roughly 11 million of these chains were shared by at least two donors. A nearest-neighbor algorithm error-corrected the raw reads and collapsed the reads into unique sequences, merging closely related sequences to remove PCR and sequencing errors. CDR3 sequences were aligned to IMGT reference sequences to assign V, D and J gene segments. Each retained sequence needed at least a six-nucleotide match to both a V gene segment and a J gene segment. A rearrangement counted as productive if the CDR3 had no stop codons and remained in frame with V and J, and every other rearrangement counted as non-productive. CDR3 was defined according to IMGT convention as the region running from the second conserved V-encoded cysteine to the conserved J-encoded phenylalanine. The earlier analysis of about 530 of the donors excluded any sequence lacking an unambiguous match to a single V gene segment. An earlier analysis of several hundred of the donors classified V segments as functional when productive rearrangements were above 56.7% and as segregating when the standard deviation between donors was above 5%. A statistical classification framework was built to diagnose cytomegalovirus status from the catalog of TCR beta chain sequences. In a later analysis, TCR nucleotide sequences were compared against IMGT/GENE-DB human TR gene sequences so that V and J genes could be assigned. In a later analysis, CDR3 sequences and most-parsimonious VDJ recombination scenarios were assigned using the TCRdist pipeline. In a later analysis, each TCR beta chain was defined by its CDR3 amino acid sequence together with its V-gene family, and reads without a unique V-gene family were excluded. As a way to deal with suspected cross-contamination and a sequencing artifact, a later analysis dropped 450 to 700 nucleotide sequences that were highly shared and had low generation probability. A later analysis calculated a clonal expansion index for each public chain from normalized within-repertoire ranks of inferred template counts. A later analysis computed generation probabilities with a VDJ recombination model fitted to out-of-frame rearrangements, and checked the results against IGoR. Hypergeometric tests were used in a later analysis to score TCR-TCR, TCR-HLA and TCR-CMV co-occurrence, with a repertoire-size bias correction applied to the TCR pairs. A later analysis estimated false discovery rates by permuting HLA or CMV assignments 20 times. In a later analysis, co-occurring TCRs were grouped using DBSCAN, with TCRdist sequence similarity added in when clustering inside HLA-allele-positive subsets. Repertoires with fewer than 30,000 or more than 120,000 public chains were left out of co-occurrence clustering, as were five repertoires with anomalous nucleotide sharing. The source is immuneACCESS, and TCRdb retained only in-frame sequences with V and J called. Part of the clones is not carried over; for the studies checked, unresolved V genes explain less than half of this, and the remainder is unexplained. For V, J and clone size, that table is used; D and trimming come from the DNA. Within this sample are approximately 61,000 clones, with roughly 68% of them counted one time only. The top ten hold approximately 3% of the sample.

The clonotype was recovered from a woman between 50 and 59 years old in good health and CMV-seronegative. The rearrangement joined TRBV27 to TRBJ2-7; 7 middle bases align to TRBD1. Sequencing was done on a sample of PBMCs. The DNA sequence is TGTGCCAGCAGTTTATACCCGGACAGGAAATCCTACGAGCAGTACTTC. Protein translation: CASSLYPDRKSYEQYF.